The source of this TCR beta chain is a study of somatic mutations in cytotoxic T cells in rheumatoid arthritis. Germline V gene lookup returns CDR1 LNHDA and CDR2 SQIVND (reference sequence). This CDR3 contains 16 residues. Trimming shortened V by 6 bases and J by 6 bases, and 21 bases separated the two germline ends. Method: immunoSEQ multiplex PCR; TCRdb's copy keeps in-frame clones and lacks some. Altogether about 19,000 clones are present, around 86% being singletons, with the ten largest covering 11%. The sequence came from a man aged 18 to 30 with rheumatoid arthritis. The V and J genes are TRBV19 and TRBJ2-1, with TRBD2 as a possible D gene (6 bases). Sequenced sample: CD8+ T cells sorted from blood. This chain's CDR3 is CASRNQDYPPTNEQFF. As DNA, the CDR3 is TGTGCCAGTAGAAACCAGGACTACCCCCCGACCAATGAGCAGTTCTTC.